This T cell receptor (beta chain) is from a study of blood T cell repertoires in COVID-19. Study-level background: Nucleic acid was either cDNA or gDNA, and it came from T cells, B-cell-depleted T cells, or PBMCs.

This CDR3 spans 16 amino acids. Per germline, CDR1 LNHDA and CDR2 SQIVND (reference sequence). After removal of 3 bases from V and 6 bases from J, the junction contained 10 bases not matched to a gene. Clones were read by immunoSEQ multiplex PCR, and TCRdb kept only the in-frame ones, dropping some. The table has 130,000 to 150,000 clones, around nine tenths seen once; the top ten hold about 1.2%. The sample consisted of PBMCs or T cells enriched from blood (not recorded which). The genes are TRBV19 and TRBJ2-3; 9 bases match TRBD1. The clonotype originates from a young woman with acute COVID-19. CDR3: CASSISGQGVGDTQYF. The DNA for the CDR3 is TGTGCCAGTAGTATCTCGGGACAGGGTGTGGGCGATACGCAGTATTTT.